This TCR beta chain was identified in a study of regulatory T cells in long-lasting Graves disease. The TCR beta library used iRepertoire HTBI primers with Arm-PCR amplification of CDR3. TCRdb passed the multiplex PCR reads through MiXCR, listing each CDR3 protein once. The table records some 430,000 distinct CDR3 sequences, around a fifth of them present only once. CDR3 length: 14 residues. Germline V gene lookup returns CDR1 LNHNV and CDR2 YYDKDF (reference sequence). The ends were cut back, 3 bases at V and 0 bases at J, with 8 bases in the middle. In this sample, this clonotype turned up a few times. Antigen: not known. Study-wide results and limits: The study found persistent patients shared more public clonotypes (fewer than 3,000) than new patients (nearly 1,000).

The time point denotes: persistent/refractory GD, antithyroid drugs over 5 years with positive TRAb. RNA from PBMCs was the source of the TCR library. In each case, Graves' disease was diagnosed per American Thyroid Association guidelines. This specimen was peripheral blood mononuclear cells (PBMCs), taken when the disease was refractory, from a patient treated with antithyroid drugs. This TCR came from a female donor with Graves disease. The chain recombines TRBV15 with TRBJ1-1, with D possibly TRBD1 on 5 matching bases. CDR3 sequence reads: CATSRMTVNTEAFF. In nucleotides, the CDR3 is TGTGCCACCAGCAGGATGACAGTGAACACTGAAGCTTTCTTT.